This T cell receptor (beta chain) comes out of a study of CD8+ T cells in alopecia areata (dated 2018 in TCRdb). Study-wide context: Treated patients were enrolled in an open-label pilot trial of oral tofacitinib, 5 to 10 mg twice daily, for moderate-to-severe alopecia areata. Tofacitinib was administered for 6 to 18 months, and 6 months of follow-up off drug were then conducted to assess delayed response and recurrence. In both human patients and the C3H/HeJ mouse model, the study applied high-throughput TCRbeta sequencing to look at T cell clonal expansion in alopecia areata. In humans, TCRbeta sequencing was performed on scalp tissue and on sorted CD4+ and CD8+ peripheral blood T cells from healthy controls and from patients with patchy or totalis/universalis alopecia areata. Biopsies were taken from tofacitinib-treated patients at baseline and again at 4 and 24 weeks into treatment, and several of those patients also had a later scalp biopsy. Scalp clonality was compared across normal scalp (n=4), patchy alopecia areata scalp (n=8), and alopecia totalis/universalis scalp (n=8). RNA came from the PAXgene miRNA kit for fixed scalp, the miRNeasy kit for PBMCs, and the RNeasy kit for mouse skin. Amplification of TCRbeta CDR3 regions was done by immunoSEQ multiplex PCR using 35 Vbeta forward primers and 13 Jbeta reverse primers.

The germline V gene (reference sequence) gives CDR1 as SEHNR and CDR2 as FQNEAQ. The CDR3 covers 12 residues, taking in both the cysteine and the phenylalanine. Left in the record is the CDR3 DNA by itself, 36 bases read in frame from the first base. Deletion took 7 bases off V and 6 bases off J, with a span of 12 bases between the germline ends. The library relied on the immunoSEQ multiplex PCR assay. RNA was extracted from all samples and reverse transcribed into cDNA as template for TCR sequencing. SuperScript III was used for first-strand cDNA synthesis, primed with a 2:1 mix of oligo-dT and random hexamers. A synthetic immune receptor repertoire was used to assess amplification bias, and residual bias was removed computationally. The study's own analysis went as follows. After raw reads were preprocessed to remove errors, the CDR3 was defined following IMGT conventions as running from the conserved cysteine to phenylalanine. Clonality was computed by normalizing Shannon entropy by log2 of the number of productive unique TCRs and subtracting the result from 1. Whether scalp clones were CD4 or CD8 was inferred by matching scalp TCRbeta sequences against CD4 and CD8 repertoires sorted from blood. The immuneACCESS repertoire file appears here via TCRdb, limited to in-frame rearrangements. These files lack a portion of the clones; in checked studies, under half of the deficit traces to unresolved V genes, and the cause of the others is not known. From that table come the V and J calls and clone size; the DNA was used to work out D and trimming. Across this sample there are over 95,000 clones, with more than 35% seen only once. 1% to 1.5% of the sample comes from the top ten.

Peripheral blood and lesional scalp punch biopsies were obtained from patients with alopecia areata. After PBMCs were isolated by density centrifugation and stained for CD3, CD4 and CD8, a FACSAria was used to sort CD4+ and CD8+ T cells. Here is what the overall study found, with its caveats: TCR sequences shared between patients were less clear than in mice, possibly partly because of HLA diversity in the patient population. Scalp TCR repertoire analysis is complicated because resident alphabeta T cells in normal human skin are also sequenced, whereas mouse skin is dominated by gammadelta T cells. Higher clonality and more expanded CD8+ clones were observed in lesional scalp than in normal scalp, particularly in alopecia totalis/universalis, a finding suggestive of antigenic drive.

Only a few counts were recorded for this clone. The specificity of this receptor is unknown. Nothing much larger sits one base from this clone, and base qualities are not available. The specimen sequenced was CD4+ T cells sorted from blood. The chain couples TRBV7-9 to TRBJ1-2, with the D segment identity uncertain. The source of this sequence is a human donor with alopecia areata. The CDR3 corresponds to CASTPTGDGYTF. The bases are TGTGCCAGCACCCCTACTGGGGATGGCTACACCTTC. Beyond the CDR3, the reference TRBV7-9 and TRBJ1-2 genes provide the residues; the full variable domain reads: DTGVSQNPRHKITKRGQNVTFRCDPISEHNRLYWYRQTLGQGPEFLTYFQNEAQLEKSRLLSDRFSAERPKGSFSTLEIQRTEQGDSAMYLCASTPTGDGYTFGSGTRLTVV.